One sample yielded the 21 T cell receptor beta chains listed below, sequenced in a study of CXCR3-negative and CXCR3-positive naive CD8 T cells. Study-level points and caveats: Hydrophobicity of TRB CDR3s was greater in CXCR3-positive naive cells than in CXCR3-negative naive cells.

These TCRs are of unknown antigen specificity. Through 5' RACE with UMI labels, the TRB cDNA libraries were prepared. After re-calling the 5' RACE reads, TCRdb lists one entry per CDR3 protein, DNA absent. This sample carries tens of thousands of distinct CDR3 sequences, with 0.5% to 0.55% going to the ten biggest clones. Sequenced sample: naive CXCR3+ CD8+ T cells from blood. Described subset: CD45RO-CCR7+CD27+CD95- naive CD8+ T cells expressing CXCR3 (TNR3+). These receptors originate from a human donor in good health. Some clones in this sample may be carry-over from other donors' samples.

The chain joins TRBV7-7 to TRBJ2-5. The CDR3 covers 15 residues. Germline-derived CDR1 and CDR2 are SSHAT and FNYEAQ (reference sequence). This CDR3 reads CASSLAWQTQETQYF. The full variable domain, its missing parts supplied by reference TRBV7-7 and TRBJ2-5, is GAGVSQSPRYKVTKRGQDVTLRCDPISSHATLYWYQQALGQGPEFLTYFNYEAQPDKSGLPSDRFSAERPEGSISTLTIQRTEQRDSAMYRCASSLAWQTQETQYFGPGTRLLVL.

The chain links TRBV7-9 to TRBJ2-7; TCRdb's assignment of TRBD1 cannot be checked, as there is no DNA. The germline CDR1 and CDR2 sequences are SEHNR and FQNEAQ (reference sequence). The CDR3 extends over 13 amino acids. CDR3 amino acids: CASSWTGGYEQYF.

V usage is TRBV7-9 and J usage is TRBJ2-2; absent DNA, TCRdb's TRBD2 call cannot be checked. Germline V lookup: CDR1 SEHNR, CDR2 FQNEAQ (reference sequence). CDR3 length: 16 residues. This chain's CDR3 is CASSLFTGPYTGELFF.

V is TRBV11-3 and J is TRBJ1-1; the TCRdb call, TRBD1, lacks DNA for checking. The germline V gene has CDR1 SGHNT and CDR2 YENEEA. CDR3 length: 15 residues. The CDR3 spells CASSRGRGMNTEAFF.

The CDR3 loop reads CASSQVEQGAGAFF. The gene calls are TRBV4-1 and TRBJ1-1; TCRdb picks TRBD1, but there is no DNA to check that call. Germline CDR1 and CDR2: MGHRA and YSYEKL. The length of the CDR3 is 14 residues.

V and J are TRBV9 and TRBJ2-3; as DNA is missing, the TRBD1 call by TCRdb cannot be tested. Looked up from germline, CDR1 is SGDLS and CDR2 is YYNGEE. The CDR3 is 17 amino acids. The CDR3 loop reads CASSDPLGRGSTDTQYF.

The chain uses TRBV29-1 and TRBJ2-7. This CDR3 contains 14 residues. Germline CDR1 and CDR2: SQVTM and ANQGSEA. This CDR3 reads CSVERDENSYEQYF.

This chain links TRBV12-3 or TRBV12-4 with TRBJ1-5; with no DNA, the TCRdb D assignment of TRBD1 cannot be verified. The CDR3 has 15 amino acids. CDR3 loop: CASSSGTVSNQPQHF.

J is TRBJ1-1 and V is TRBV29-1. Germline CDR1 and CDR2: SQVTM and ANQGSEA. The CDR3 has 12 residues. The CDR3 spells CSVEGGDTEAFF.

The chain employs TRBV28 and TRBJ2-7; the D call of TRBD2 rests on TCRdb alone, since no DNA is present to check it. Per germline, CDR1 MDHEN and CDR2 SYDVKM. The CDR3 is 14 amino acids. CDR3 protein: CASSLRGPSYEQYF.

This sequence joins TRBV29-1 and TRBJ2-1; absent DNA, TCRdb's TRBD1 call cannot be checked. The length of the CDR3 is 15 residues. Germline CDR1 and CDR2: SQVTM and ANQGSEA. This CDR3 is CSVVAGASSYNEQFF.

V usage is TRBV12-3 or TRBV12-4 and J usage is TRBJ2-2; TCRdb calls TRBD2, which cannot be checked without DNA. CDR3 length: 16 amino acids. The CDR3 loop reads CASSPLTSGNTGELFF.

CDR3 in amino acids: CASSSPGNQETQYF. The V gene is TRBV6-2 or TRBV6-3, the J gene TRBJ2-5; TCRdb's D call of TRBD1 is untestable without DNA. Germline assignment: CDR1 MNHEY and CDR2 SVGEGT. This CDR3 region has 14 residues.

V usage is TRBV6-5 and J usage is TRBJ1-1; absent DNA, TCRdb's TRBD1 call cannot be checked. Germline CDR1 MNHEY, CDR2 SVGAGI. There are 13 residues in the CDR3. The CDR3 sequence: CASTKGQAFEAFF.

J is TRBJ1-1 and V is TRBV7-2; TCRdb's D gene call, TRBD1, goes unchecked for lack of DNA. Germline V CDR1 and CDR2: SGHTA, FQGNSA. The CDR3 contains 14 residues. CDR3 in amino acids: CASSVTGGGTEAFF.

V usage is TRBV3-1 and J usage is TRBJ2-1; TCRdb selects TRBD2, and the lack of DNA leaves this call unchecked. The CDR3 has 16 residues. The germline V gene has CDR1 LGHDT and CDR2 YNNKEL (reference sequence). The CDR3 reads CASSKLSGASYNEQFF.

This chain links TRBV12-3 or TRBV12-4 with TRBJ2-7. CDR3 length: 13 amino acids. CDR3 in amino acids: CASSRVSSYEQYF.

This chain joins TRBV29-1 and TRBJ1-4; absent DNA, TCRdb's TRBD1 call cannot be checked. The CDR3 totals 13 residues. Germline V gives CDR1 SQVTM, CDR2 ANQGSEA. This CDR3 is CSVEGPGAEKLFF. The variable domain in full, completed from reference TRBV29-1 and TRBJ1-4, reads SAVISQKPSRDICQRGTSLTIQCQVDSQVTMMFWYRQQPGQSLTLIATANQGSEATYESGFVIDKFPISRPNLTFSTLTVSNMSPEDSSIYLCSVEGPGAEKLFFGSGTQLSVL.

The V and J genes are TRBV5-1 and TRBJ2-6; TCRdb's D call, TRBD2, is unchecked because there is no DNA. The germline CDR1 and CDR2 sequences are SGHRS and YFSETQ. The CDR3 extends over 17 amino acids. The CDR3 here is CASSLADPSTGANVLTF.

The rearrangement uses TRBV28 and TRBJ2-1; TCRdb proposes TRBD1, but this gene call is untestable without DNA. The germline V gene has CDR1 MDHEN and CDR2 SYDVKM. The CDR3 spans 14 residues. The CDR3 is CASSSERDGDEQFF. Full variable domain (remainder filled in from reference TRBV28 and TRBJ2-1): DVKVTQSSRYLVKRTGEKVFLECVQDMDHENMFWYRQDPGLGLRLIYFSYDVKMKEKGDIPEGYSVSREKKERFSLILESASTNQTSMYLCASSSERDGDEQFFGPGTRLTVL.

The rearrangement links TRBV3-1 to TRBJ1-1. Germline V CDR1 and CDR2: LGHDT, YNNKEL (reference sequence). The CDR3 runs to 12 residues. The CDR3 region is CASSQAETEAFF.